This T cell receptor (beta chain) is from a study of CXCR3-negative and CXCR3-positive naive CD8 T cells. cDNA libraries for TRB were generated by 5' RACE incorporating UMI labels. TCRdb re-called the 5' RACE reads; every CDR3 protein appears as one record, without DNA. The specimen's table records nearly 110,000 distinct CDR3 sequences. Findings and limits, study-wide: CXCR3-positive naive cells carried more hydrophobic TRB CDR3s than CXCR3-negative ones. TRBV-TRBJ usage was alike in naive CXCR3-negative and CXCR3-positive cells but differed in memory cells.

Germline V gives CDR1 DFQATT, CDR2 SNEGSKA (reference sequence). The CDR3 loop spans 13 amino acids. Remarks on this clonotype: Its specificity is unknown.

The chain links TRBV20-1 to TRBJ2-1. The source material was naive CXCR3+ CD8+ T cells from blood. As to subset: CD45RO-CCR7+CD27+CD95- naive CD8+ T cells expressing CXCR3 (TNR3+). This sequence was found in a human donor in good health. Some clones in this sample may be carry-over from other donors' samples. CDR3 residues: CSARWKLSYEQFF.